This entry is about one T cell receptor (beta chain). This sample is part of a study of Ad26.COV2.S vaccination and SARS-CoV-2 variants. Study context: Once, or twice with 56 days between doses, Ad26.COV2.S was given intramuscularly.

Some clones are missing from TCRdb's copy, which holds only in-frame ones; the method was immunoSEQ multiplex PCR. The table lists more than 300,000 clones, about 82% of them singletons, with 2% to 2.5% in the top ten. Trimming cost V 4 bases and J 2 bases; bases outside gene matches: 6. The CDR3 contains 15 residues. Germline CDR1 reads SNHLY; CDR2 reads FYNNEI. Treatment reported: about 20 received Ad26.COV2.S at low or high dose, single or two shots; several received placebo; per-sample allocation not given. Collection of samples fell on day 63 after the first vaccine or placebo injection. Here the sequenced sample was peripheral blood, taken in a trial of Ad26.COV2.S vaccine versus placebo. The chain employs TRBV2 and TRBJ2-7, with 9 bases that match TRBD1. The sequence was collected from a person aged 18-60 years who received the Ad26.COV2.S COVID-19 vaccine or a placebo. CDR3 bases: TGTGCCAGCAGTGCGGGGACAGGGTCCGCCTACGAGCAGTACTTC. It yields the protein CASSAGTGSAYEQYF.